These T cell receptor beta chains were read from a single sample in a study of cytotoxic CD8 clonotypes in ibrutinib-treated CLL. This table comes from immunoSEQ multiplex PCR, and its TCRdb copy is limited to in-frame clones, with some not included. There are around 150,000 clones in the sample; approximately 77% occur only once, and roughly 2% lies in the top ten. Sequencing used PBMCs, obtained after 12 months of ibrutinib treatment. These receptors were taken from a human donor with chronic lymphocytic leukemia. Each CDR3 is given without its conserved first and last residue.

V: TRBV9
CDR3: ASSNPTQGVETQY

V: TRBV27
CDR3: ASSLDGGSYNEQF

V: TRBV27
CDR3: ASSLYNRGLGGSPLH

V: TRBV29-1
CDR3: SVEWGPEAF

V: TRBV28
CDR3: ASREFSFYEQY

V: TRBV6-5
CDR3: ASSGDPYEQY

V: TRBV29-1
CDR3: SVPTGLDTGELF

V: TRBV7-8
CDR3: ASSPGAQYQETQY

V: TRBV7-9
CDR3: ASSLGISTDTQY

V: TRBV7-2
CDR3: ASSTRGGATQY

V: TRBV4-2
CDR3: ASSQGVGDYGYT

V: TRBV4-3
CDR3: ASSQVGRREAF

V: TRBV14
CDR3: ASSQKIMGRGNEQF

V: TRBV5-8
CDR3: ASSSGGGGYEQY

V: TRBV11-3
CDR3: ASSPGAKSTNEQF

V: TRBV6-5
CDR3: ASSLTSYEQY

V: TRBV19
CDR3: ASSKGEGSNTGELF

V: TRBV5-3
CDR3: ATQRPMGLNYGYT

V: TRBV18
CDR3: ASSAPGTGKPDTQY

V: TRBV6-5
CDR3: ASSSRGSDTDTQY

V: TRBV7-3
CDR3: ASSLFFWDRGNSPLH

V: TRBV6-6
CDR3: AISEPLVDTQY

V: TRBV5-4
CDR3: ASRGQGIDGYT

V: TRBV28
CDR3: ASSSSGRAGKTQY

V: TRBV6-1
CDR3: ASSPQGGAGQPQH

V: TRBV14
CDR3: ASSYTDTQY

V: TRBV29-1
CDR3: SVLLYQTSGGDQDQDTQY

V: TRBV7-2
CDR3: ASSPPPGRSEQF

V: TRBV28
CDR3: ASLGTAYGYT

V: TRBV6-6
CDR3: ASSYTGQLGTEAF

V: TRBV19
CDR3: ASSMVAEHQH

V: TRBV19
CDR3: ATTLAGATGNEQF